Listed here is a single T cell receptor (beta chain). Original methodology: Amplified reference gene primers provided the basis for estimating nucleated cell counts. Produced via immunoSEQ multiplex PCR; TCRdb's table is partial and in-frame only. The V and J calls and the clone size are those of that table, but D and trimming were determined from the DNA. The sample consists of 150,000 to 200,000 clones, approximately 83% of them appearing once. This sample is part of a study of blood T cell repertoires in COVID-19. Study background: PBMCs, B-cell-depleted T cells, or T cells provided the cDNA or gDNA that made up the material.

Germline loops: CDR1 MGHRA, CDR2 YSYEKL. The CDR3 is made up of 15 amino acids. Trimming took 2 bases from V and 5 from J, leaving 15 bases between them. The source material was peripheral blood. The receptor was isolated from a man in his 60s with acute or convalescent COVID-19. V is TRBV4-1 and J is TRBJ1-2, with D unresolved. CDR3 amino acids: CASSQPIRVRYGYTF. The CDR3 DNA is TGCGCCAGCAGCCAACCTATCCGGGTCCGGTATGGCTACACCTTC.